This entry is about one TCR beta chain. What it binds is unknown. This sample is drawn from a study of T cell responses to AZD1222 COVID-19 vaccine. Regarding the study as a whole: At 160-218 and 743-854, vaccine-associated CD4 TCRs were dominant, and they spanned spike. Mostly white British, mostly female donors; authors suggested clonal diversity may be underestimated. At baseline, just five to seven AZD1222 recipients tested seropositive.

Produced via immunoSEQ multiplex PCR; TCRdb's table is partial and in-frame only. The sample consists of fewer than 110,000 clones, around 87% of them appearing once. The V gene's germline CDR1 is ENHRY and CDR2 SYGVKD. The CDR3 contains 15 residues. The V end was cut by 10 bases, the J end by 5 bases, with 24 bases between. The TCR originated in an adult who received the AZD1222 COVID-19 vaccine. The material sequenced was peripheral blood, taken 28 days after the second AZD1222 dose. V is TRBV10-3 and J is TRBJ2-7; a possible D gene is TRBD1 (5 bases). CDR3 DNA: TGTGCCACATCAGAACGCACAACAGGCGTCCACGAGCAGTACTTC. Its translation: CATSERTTGVHEQYF.